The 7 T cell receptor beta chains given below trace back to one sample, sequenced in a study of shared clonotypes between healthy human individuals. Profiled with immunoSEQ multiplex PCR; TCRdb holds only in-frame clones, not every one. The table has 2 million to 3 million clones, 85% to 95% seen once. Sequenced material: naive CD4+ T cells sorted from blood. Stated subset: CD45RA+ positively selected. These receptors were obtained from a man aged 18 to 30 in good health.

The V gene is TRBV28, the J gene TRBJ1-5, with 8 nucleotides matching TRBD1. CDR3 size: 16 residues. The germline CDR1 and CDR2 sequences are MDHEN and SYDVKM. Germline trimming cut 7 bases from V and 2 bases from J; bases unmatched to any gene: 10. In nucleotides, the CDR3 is TGTGCCAGCACCTCTGGACAGGGCCCGGGCAATCAGCCCCAGCATTTT. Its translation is CASTSGQGPGNQPQHF.

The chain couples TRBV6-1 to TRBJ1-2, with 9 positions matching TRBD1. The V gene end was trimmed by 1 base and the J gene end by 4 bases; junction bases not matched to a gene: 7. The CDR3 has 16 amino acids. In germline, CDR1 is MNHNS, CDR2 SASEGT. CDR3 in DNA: TGTGCCAGCAGTGAAGGGCCCGGGACAGGGAGCTATGGCTACACCTTC. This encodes CASSEGPGTGSYGYTF.

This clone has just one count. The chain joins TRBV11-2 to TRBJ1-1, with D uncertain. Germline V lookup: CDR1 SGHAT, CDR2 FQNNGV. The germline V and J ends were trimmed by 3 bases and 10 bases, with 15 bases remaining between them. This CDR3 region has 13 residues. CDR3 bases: TGTGCCAGCAGCTTCCGGGCTCCCCCGGGAGCTTTCTTT. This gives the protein CASSFRAPPGAFF. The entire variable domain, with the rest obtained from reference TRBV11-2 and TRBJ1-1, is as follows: EAGVAQSPRYKIIEKRQSVAFWCNPISGHATLYWYQQILGQGPKLLIQFQNNGVVDDSQLPKDRFSAERLKGVDSTLKIQPAKLEDSAVYLCASSFRAPPGAFFGQGTRLTVV.

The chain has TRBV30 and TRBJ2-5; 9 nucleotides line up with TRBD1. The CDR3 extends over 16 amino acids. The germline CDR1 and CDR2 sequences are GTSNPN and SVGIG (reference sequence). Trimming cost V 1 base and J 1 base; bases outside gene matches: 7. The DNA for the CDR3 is TGTGCCTGGAGTGACGGGGACAGGGCAATCCAAGAGACCCAGTACTTC. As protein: CAWSDGDRAIQETQYF.

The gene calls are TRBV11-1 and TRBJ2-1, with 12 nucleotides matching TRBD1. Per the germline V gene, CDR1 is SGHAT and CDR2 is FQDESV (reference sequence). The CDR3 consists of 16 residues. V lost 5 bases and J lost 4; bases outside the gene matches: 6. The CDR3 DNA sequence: TGTGCCAGCAGCCGGGCGGGACAGGGGGCTTACAATGAGCAGTTCTTC. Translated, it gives CASSRAGQGAYNEQFF.

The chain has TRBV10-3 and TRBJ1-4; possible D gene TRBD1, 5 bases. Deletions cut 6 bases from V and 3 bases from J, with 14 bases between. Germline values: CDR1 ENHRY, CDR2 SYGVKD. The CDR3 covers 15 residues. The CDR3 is CAIRPVGTSNEKLFF. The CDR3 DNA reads TGTGCCATCAGACCAGTTGGGACCTCTAATGAAAAACTGTTTTTT.

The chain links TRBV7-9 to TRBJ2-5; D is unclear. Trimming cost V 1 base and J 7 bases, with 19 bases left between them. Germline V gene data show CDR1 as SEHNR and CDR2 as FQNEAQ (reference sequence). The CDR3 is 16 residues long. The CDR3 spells CASSLEVGLKSGTQYF. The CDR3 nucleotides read TGTGCCAGCAGCTTAGAGGTCGGCTTAAAGAGTGGGACCCAGTACTTC.